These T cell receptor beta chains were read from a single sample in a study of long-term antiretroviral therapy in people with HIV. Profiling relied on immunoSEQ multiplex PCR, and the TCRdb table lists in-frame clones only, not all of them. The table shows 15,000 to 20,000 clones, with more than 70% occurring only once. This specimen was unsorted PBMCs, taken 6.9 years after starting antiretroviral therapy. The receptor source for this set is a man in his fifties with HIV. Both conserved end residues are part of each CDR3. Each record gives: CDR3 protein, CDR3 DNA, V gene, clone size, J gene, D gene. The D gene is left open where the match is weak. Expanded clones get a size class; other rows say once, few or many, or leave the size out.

CASSLRRTTGPPEQYF	TGTGCCAGCAGCTTAAGGCGGACCACAGGGCCGCCCGAGCAGTACTTC	TRBV7-3	NA	TRBJ2-7	NA
CASSLEPPVGNYGYTF	TGTGCCAGCAGCCTAGAACCCCCCGTAGGTAACTATGGCTACACCTTC	TRBV5-4	NA	TRBJ1-2	NA
CAISDRVKGINQPQHF	TGTGCCATCAGTGATCGGGTCAAGGGGATCAATCAGCCCCAGCATTTT	TRBV10-3	NA	TRBJ1-5	NA
CAWDTGFNQPQHF	TGTGCCTGGGATACAGGATTCAATCAGCCCCAGCATTTT	TRBV30	NA	TRBJ1-5	NA
CASSQQGQGNQPQHF	TGTGCCAGCAGCCAACAGGGACAGGGCAATCAGCCCCAGCATTTT	TRBV16	NA	TRBJ1-5	TRBD1
CASREDRGLSYGYTF	TGTGCCAGCAGGGAGGACAGGGGGCTCTCCTATGGCTACACCTTC	TRBV6-5	few	TRBJ1-2	TRBD1
CASSLGQRAYGYTF	TGTGCCAGCAGTTTAGGACAGAGGGCCTATGGCTACACCTTC	TRBV28	NA	TRBJ1-2	NA
CASSSTLDRVGYEQYF	TGTGCCAGCAGCTCCACCTTAGACAGGGTAGGCTACGAGCAGTACTTC	TRBV13	NA	TRBJ2-7	TRBD1
CAWSALEGWGQPNEKLFF	TGTGCCTGGAGTGCCCTAGAGGGATGGGGGCAACCTAATGAAAAACTGTTTTTT	TRBV30	NA	TRBJ1-4	NA
CASSAQGGMTGNTIYF	TGTGCCAGCAGCGCGCAGGGGGGAATGACTGGAAACACCATATATTTT	TRBV7-2	NA	TRBJ1-3	TRBD1
CASSLAGGPHEQYF	TGTGCCAGCAGTTTGGCGGGAGGGCCCCACGAGCAGTACTTC	TRBV28	NA	TRBJ2-7	TRBD2
CASSVGGLAGGETQYF	TGTGCCAGCAGCGTCGGTGGACTAGCCGGAGGAGAGACCCAGTACTTC	TRBV9	NA	TRBJ2-5	TRBD2
CASSLDATNEKLFF	TGTGCCAGCAGCTTGGATGCAACTAATGAAAAACTGTTTTTT	TRBV5-8	NA	TRBJ1-4	NA
CASSLGAGYNEQFF	TGTGCCAGCAGTCTAGGGGCAGGGTACAATGAGCAGTTCTTC	TRBV27	NA	TRBJ2-1	NA
CATARTVTGEQFF	TGTGCCACCGCTAGGACAGTGACTGGTGAGCAGTTCTTC	TRBV15	NA	TRBJ2-1	NA
CASSPGLGVDTDTQYF	TGTGCCAGCAGCCCGGGACTAGGGGTAGACACAGATACGCAGTATTTT	TRBV5-4	NA	TRBJ2-3	TRBD2
CSVEDDRMNTEAFF	TGCAGCGTTGAAGACGACAGGATGAACACTGAAGCTTTCTTT	TRBV29-1	NA	TRBJ1-1	NA
CASSPQGQASGANVLTF	TGTGCCAGCAGCCCCCAGGGACAGGCCTCTGGGGCCAACGTCCTGACTTTC	TRBV7-3	NA	TRBJ2-6	TRBD1
CASSKRTSGRSSYNEQFF	TGTGCCAGCAGCAAACGGACTAGCGGGAGGAGCTCCTACAATGAGCAGTTCTTC	TRBV7-3	NA	TRBJ2-1	TRBD2
CASSLRGGGQPQHF	TGTGCCAGCAGCTTGAGGGGGGGTGGCCAGCCCCAGCATTTT	TRBV5-4	NA	TRBJ1-5	NA
CAIQGGFSGRRQETQYF	TGTGCCATACAGGGGGGGTTCAGCGGGAGGCGGCAAGAGACCCAGTACTTC	TRBV7-9	few	TRBJ2-5	NA
CASSLQGGNGYTF	TGTGCCAGCAGTTTACAGGGGGGCAATGGCTACACCTTC	TRBV6-5	NA	TRBJ1-2	TRBD1
CASSLVQGASTDTQYF	TGTGCCAGCAGCTTGGTACAGGGGGCTAGCACAGATACGCAGTATTTT	TRBV5-4	NA	TRBJ2-3	TRBD1
CASSVLQGASYNEQFF	TGTGCCAGCAGCGTTCTACAGGGGGCTTCCTACAATGAGCAGTTCTTC	TRBV7-6	NA	TRBJ2-1	TRBD1
CASSSPRDSHLETQYF	TGTGCCAGCAGCTCGCCCAGGGACAGTCATTTGGAGACCCAGTACTTC	TRBV5-8	NA	TRBJ2-5	TRBD1
CASSLYRRGRISTIYF	TGTGCCAGCAGCTTATACCGCAGGGGGAGGATATCGACCATATATTTT	TRBV7-9	few	TRBJ1-3	TRBD1
CSVGLDSEQFF	TGCAGCGTTGGACTAGACAGTGAGCAGTTCTTC	TRBV29-1	NA	TRBJ2-1	NA
CASTLSSILRTNGGEQYF	TGTGCCAGCACCCTTAGCAGTATATTAAGAACCAACGGGGGCGAGCAGTACTTC	TRBV9	NA	TRBJ2-7	NA
CASSLGDGYYEQYF	TGTGCCAGCAGCTTAGGAGACGGATACTACGAGCAGTACTTC	TRBV11-2	once	TRBJ2-7	NA
CASSLGSQDYYEQYF	TGTGCCAGCAGCTTAGGCTCGCAAGACTACTACGAGCAGTACTTC	TRBV11-3	once	TRBJ2-7	NA
CASSLGRAGGGYTF	TGCGCCAGCAGCTTGGGGCGGGCCGGGGGTGGCTACACCTTC	TRBV5-1	NA	TRBJ1-2	NA
CASSLFGSGTEAFF	TGTGCCAGCAGTTTATTCGGGTCTGGCACTGAAGCTTTCTTT	TRBV27	NA	TRBJ1-1	NA
CASSFGGANSYEQYF	TGTGCCAGCAGCTTCGGCGGGGCTAACTCCTACGAGCAGTACTTC	TRBV7-2	NA	TRBJ2-7	NA
CASSMLGDIGEQFF	TGTGCCAGTAGTATGTTAGGGGACATAGGTGAGCAGTTCTTC	TRBV19	NA	TRBJ2-1	NA
CSVESVGYEQYF	TGCAGCGTTGAATCCGTGGGGTATGAGCAGTACTTC	TRBV29-1	once	TRBJ2-7	NA
CASSLYGTWEQFF	TGTGCCAGCAGCTTATATGGGACATGGGAGCAGTTCTTC	TRBV7-7	once	TRBJ2-1	NA
CASSDGSSYYGYTF	TGTGCCAGCAGCGATGGGAGTAGCTACTATGGCTACACCTTC	TRBV5-5	NA	TRBJ1-2	NA
CASSSRAGEGNEQFF	TGTGCCAGCAGTAGTCGAGCGGGAGAGGGCAATGAGCAGTTCTTC	TRBV6-1	NA	TRBJ2-1	TRBD2
CATTRGGSDHEQYF	TGTGCCACCACGCGAGGGGGTTCCGACCACGAGCAGTACTTC	TRBV15	NA	TRBJ2-7	NA
CSVQTMGYTGELFF	TGCAGCGTTCAAACGATGGGGTACACCGGGGAGCTGTTTTTT	TRBV29-1	NA	TRBJ2-2	NA
CASSLIPNSNQPQHF	TGTGCCAGCAGTTTAATCCCGAATAGCAATCAGCCCCAGCATTTT	TRBV28	few	TRBJ1-5	NA
CASSLSRGVGGGYTF	TGTGCCAGCAGTTTATCTAGGGGGGTTGGCGGTGGCTACACCTTC	TRBV28	NA	TRBJ1-2	NA